This T cell receptor (beta chain) was observed in a study of read filtering for tumor transcriptome and immune sequencing. Study in general: Per sample, TCR-region reads ranged about 4 to 11 million by IR-seq, 85 to 1273 by RNA-seq.

This clonotype was seen ten or more times. Its antigen is still unknown. Germline CDR1 and CDR2: MNHEY and SVGAGI. The CDR3 loop spans 15 amino acids. V dropped 0 bases and J dropped 0 bases, with 9 bases sitting between them. From approximately 430 ng of RNA, a library with molecular barcoded alpha/delta and beta/gamma adaptors was made. From the reads, TCRdb called clonotypes with MiXCR, one entry per CDR3 protein. The data contain 30,000 to 45,000 distinct CDR3 sequences, roughly an eighth of them singletons. Sampling of bone marrow took place during active disease in every patient. Study-wide results and limits: RNA-seq captured clonotypes less deeply and reliably than IR-seq. About 82% of IR-seq clonotypes had a single read, yet these held around 3.5% of reads.

The clonotype originates from a donor at least 40 years old with multiple myeloma. This rearrangement joins TRBV6-5 to TRBJ2-7; the D gene is possibly TRBD2 (5 bases). Sequenced input: a population of CD138-negative cells sorted from bone marrow. In DNA, the CDR3 is TGTGCCAGCAGTTACTCTAGCGATAGCTCCTACGAGCAGTACTTC. The encoded protein is CASSYSSDSSYEQYF.